The 10 T cell receptor beta chains given below trace back to one sample, sequenced in a study of early T cells in non-severe SARS-CoV-2 infection. TCRdb ran MiXCR on the 5' RACE reads and lists one entry per CDR3 protein. Of some 29,000 distinct CDR3 sequences listed, about 4.8% are singletons. The sequencing input was whole blood. These receptors were obtained from an adult who was a healthcare worker with PCR-confirmed SARS-CoV-2 infection or an uninfected control (not recorded which).

This clonotype was picked up a small number of times. The chain's CDR3 is CASRLDRGTDTQYF. The DNA for the CDR3 is TGCGCCAGCAGGCTGGACAGGGGCACAGATACGCAGTATTTT. The rearrangement uses TRBV5-1 and TRBJ2-3, with 8 positions matching TRBD1. CDR1 is SGHRS, CDR2 YFSETQ, per germline. With 5 bases clipped from V and 1 base from J, the junction kept 3 bases outside the gene matches. The length of the CDR3 is 14 residues. The full variable domain, its missing parts supplied by reference TRBV5-1 and TRBJ2-3, is KAGVTQTPRYLIKTRGQQVTLSCSPISGHRSVSWYQQTPGQGLQFLFEYFSETQRNKGNFPGRFSGRQFSNSRSEMNVSTLELGDSALYLCASRLDRGTDTQYFGPGTRLTVL.

This clonotype was observed many times. The gene calls are TRBV24-1 and TRBJ2-4, with a possible D match to TRBD1 (5 bases). Germline CDR1 reads KGHDR; CDR2 reads SFDVKD. The V end was cut by 3 bases, the J end by 8 bases, with 22 bases between. This CDR3 contains 17 residues. The CDR3 bases are TGTGCCACCAGTGATGCGGTTCCGGGCAGGGCGTCAGACATTCAGTACTTC. Encoded protein: CATSDAVPGRASDIQYF.

This clonotype was seen repeatedly, ten times or more. The J gene is TRBJ1-5, the V gene TRBV23-1; TRBD1 aligns across 7 bases. TRBV23-1 is an ORF for which the function is uncertain. This CDR3 region has 17 residues. The ends lost 2 bases at V and 3 bases at J; junction bases unmatched: 10. The CDR3 region has the DNA TGCGCCAGCAGTCAAATCATGACAGGGAGTTACAATCAGCCCCAGCATTTT. This translates into CASSQIMTGSYNQPQHF.

J is TRBJ2-5 and V is TRBV5-1; D is unresolved. CDR3 length: 14 residues. Trimming left V 1 base short and J 4 bases short, with 11 bases between. Germline CDR1 and CDR2: SGHRS and YFSETQ. The CDR3 region is CASSLTSTGETQYF. DNA for the CDR3: TGCGCCAGCAGCTTGACCTCCACGGGAGAGACCCAGTACTTC.

V and J are TRBV5-4 and TRBJ2-3; no clear D. Germline lookup yields CDR1 SGHNT and CDR2 YYREEE (reference sequence). Trimming pared 4 bases from V and 2 bases from J, leaving 5 bases between. This CDR3 is 12 amino acids long. The CDR3 bases are TGTGCCAGCAGCGGCGACACAGATACGCAGTATTTT. Translated: CASSGDTDTQYF.

This clonotype was counted at least ten times. V gene TRBV4-1 combines with J gene TRBJ2-7, with a possible D match to TRBD1 (5 bases). V lost 2 bases, J lost 3 bases, and 20 bases lay in between. The length of the CDR3 is 17 residues. CDR1 is MGHRA and CDR2 is YSYEKL in the germline V gene. The CDR3: CASSQYPGAVSNYEQYF. CDR3 coding DNA: TGCGCCAGCAGCCAATACCCTGGGGCGGTTAGTAACTACGAGCAGTACTTC.

The sample holds many counts of this clonotype. V usage is TRBV29-1 and J usage is TRBJ1-1; 8 bases align to TRBD1. The V gene's germline CDR1 is SQVTM and CDR2 ANQGSEA. There are 12 residues in the CDR3. V dropped 6 bases and J dropped 4; count of bases not matched to a gene: 4. The CDR3 sequence: CSVLRGPTEAFF. The DNA for the CDR3 is TGCAGCGTGCTCAGGGGGCCCACTGAAGCTTTCTTT. Together with reference TRBV29-1 and TRBJ1-1, the CDR3 gives the full variable domain: SAVISQKPSRDICQRGTSLTIQCQVDSQVTMMFWYRQQPGQSLTLIATANQGSEATYESGFVIDKFPISRPNLTFSTLTVSNMSPEDSSIYLCSVLRGPTEAFFGQGTRLTVV.

In this sample, this clonotype turned up many times. The J gene is TRBJ1-1, the V gene TRBV6-1; maybe TRBD1 (5 bases). Trimming took off 8 bases at V and 6 bases at J, with 16 bases between the two ends. CDR3 length: 13 residues. Looked up from germline, CDR1 is MNHNS and CDR2 is SASEGT. CDR3 nucleotides: TGTGCCAGCCAAGGGAGGGGTTCGCCTGAAGCTTTCTTT. This encodes CASQGRGSPEAFF.

This clonotype was counted a few times. This chain links TRBV15 with TRBJ2-5, with a tentative D call TRBD1 (6 bases). Germline lookup yields CDR1 LNHNV and CDR2 YYDKDF (reference sequence). Trimming took 0 bases from V and 4 from J, leaving 9 bases between them. The CDR3 has 14 residues. The CDR3 bases are TGTGCCACCAGCAGAGACAGGGGTCCAGAGACCCAGTACTTC. Translated: CATSRDRGPETQYF.

This clonotype has ten or more counts. The V call is TRBV27, the J call TRBJ2-2; TRBD2 matches 8 bases. The CDR3 totals 16 residues. CDR1 and CDR2 (germline): MNHEY, SMNVEV (reference sequence). The junction had 12 bases not matched to a gene; V was cut back by 5 bases and J by 7 bases. CDR3 coding DNA: TGTGCCAGCAGTGGCGGTAGCGGGATGTGGGGCGGGGAGCTGTTTTTT. It codes for CASSGGSGMWGGELFF.